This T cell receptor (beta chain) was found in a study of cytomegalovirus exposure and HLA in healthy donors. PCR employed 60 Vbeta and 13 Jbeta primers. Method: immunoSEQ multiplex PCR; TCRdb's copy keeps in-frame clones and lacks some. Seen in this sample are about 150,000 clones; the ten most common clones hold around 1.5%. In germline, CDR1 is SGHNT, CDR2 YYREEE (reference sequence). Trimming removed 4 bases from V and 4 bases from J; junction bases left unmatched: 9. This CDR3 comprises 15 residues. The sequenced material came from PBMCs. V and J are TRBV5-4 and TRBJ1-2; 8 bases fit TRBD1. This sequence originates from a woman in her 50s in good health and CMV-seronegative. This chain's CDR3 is CASSGMDRVTYGYTF. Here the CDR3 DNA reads TGTGCCAGCAGCGGGATGGACAGGGTCACCTATGGCTACACCTTC.